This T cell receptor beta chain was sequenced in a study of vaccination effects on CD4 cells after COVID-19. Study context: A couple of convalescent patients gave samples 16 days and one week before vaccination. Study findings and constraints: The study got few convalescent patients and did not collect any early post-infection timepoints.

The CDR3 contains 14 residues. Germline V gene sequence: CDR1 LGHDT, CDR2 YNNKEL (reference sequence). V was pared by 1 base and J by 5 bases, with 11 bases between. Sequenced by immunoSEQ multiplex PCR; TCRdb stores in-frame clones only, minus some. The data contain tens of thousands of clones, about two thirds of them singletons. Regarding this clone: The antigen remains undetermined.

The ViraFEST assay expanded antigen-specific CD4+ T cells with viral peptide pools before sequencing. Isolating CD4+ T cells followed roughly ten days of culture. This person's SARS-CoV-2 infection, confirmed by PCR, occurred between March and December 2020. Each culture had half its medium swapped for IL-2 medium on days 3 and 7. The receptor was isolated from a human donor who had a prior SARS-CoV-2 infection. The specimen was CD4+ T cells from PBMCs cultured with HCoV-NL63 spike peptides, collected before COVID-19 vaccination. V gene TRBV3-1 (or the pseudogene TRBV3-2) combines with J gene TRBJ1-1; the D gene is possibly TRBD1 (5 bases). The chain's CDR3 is CASSQAARQTEAFF. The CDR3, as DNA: TGTGCCAGCAGCCAAGCCGCGAGACAGACTGAAGCTTTCTTT.